This T cell receptor (beta chain) was identified in a study of blood T cell repertoires in COVID-19. Overall study context: The study drew acute and convalescent COVID-19 samples from the United States, Italy and Spain. In each case, the material was cDNA or gDNA derived from T cells, B-cell-depleted T cells, or PBMCs.

As handled by the study authors: Counts of nucleated cells, estimated from reference gene primer amplification, were obtained. The protocol was immunoSEQ multiplex PCR, while the TCRdb copy is restricted to in-frame clones and leaves out a portion. The V and J calls and clone size come from that table; D and trimming were worked out from the DNA. The sample holds roughly 200,000 clones; 80% are singletons and the top ten take about 6.3%. This CDR3 spans 16 amino acids. The V gene lost 2 bases and the J gene lost 0 bases, with 11 bases spanning the gap. Looked up from germline, CDR1 is MNHNS and CDR2 is SASEGT.

Sequencing was carried out using peripheral blood. The clonotype comes from a man aged 60-69 years with acute or convalescent COVID-19. The chain recombines TRBV6-1 with TRBJ2-4; a possible D gene is TRBD2 (6 bases). CDR3 in amino acids: CASSEPSAQAKNIQYF. The DNA for the CDR3 is TGTGCCAGCAGTGAACCTAGCGCCCAAGCCAAAAACATTCAGTACTTC.